Below are 11 T cell receptor beta chains sequenced from a single sample in a study of tumor-infiltrating lymphocytes in oesophageal squamous cell carcinoma. TCRdb reanalysed the PCR reads using MiXCR and keeps one entry per CDR3 protein. The sample holds 9,000 to 13,000 distinct CDR3 sequences, about 61% seen once. The specimen was esophageal tumor tissue. The source is a male donor with esophageal squamous cell carcinoma.

The J gene is TRBJ2-3, the V gene TRBV7-3; TRBD1 is a possible D gene (6 bases). The CDR3 runs 14 residues. Germline CDR1 SGHTA, CDR2 FQGTGA. The V end was cut by 2 bases, the J end by 3 bases, with 9 bases between. The CDR3 nucleotides read TGTGCCAGCAGCTTATTGGGGGCAACAGATACGCAGTATTTT. It is translated as CASSLLGATDTQYF.

The CDR3: CASSLGQGVLETQYF. CDR3 DNA sequence: TGTGCCAGCAGCCTCGGACAGGGAGTCTTAGAGACCCAGTACTTC. The chain links TRBV7-2 to TRBJ2-1, with TRBD1 matching over 8 bases. The last part of the DNA fits TRBJ2-5 better; the J call may be wrong. The CDR3 sequence is 15 residues long. Germline assignment: CDR1 SGHTA and CDR2 FQGNSA.

The chain links TRBV6-6 to TRBJ2-3, with no clear D. The J call may be faulty, since TRBJ1-5 better matches the DNA end. CDR1 is MNHNY and CDR2 is SVGAGI in the germline V gene (reference sequence). The CDR3 is made up of 15 amino acids. The CDR3 nucleotides are TGTGCCAGCAGTTACGACCAGTATAGCAATCAGCCCCAGCATTTT. Its translation is CASSYDQYSNQPQHF.

This chain uses TRBV28 with TRBJ2-5; 12 bases match TRBD2. The J call is uncertain, as TRBJ2-1 better fits the DNA end. CDR1 MDHEN and CDR2 SYDVKM come from the germline V gene. The CDR3 loop spans 15 amino acids. The CDR3 reads CASSPGLAGSDEQFF. In nucleotides, the CDR3 is TGTGCCAGCAGTCCCGGACTAGCGGGGAGCGATGAGCAGTTCTTC.

This clonotype showed up just once. J is TRBJ2-1 and V is TRBV10-1, with D perhaps matching TRBD1 (6 bases). The DNA end lines up better with TRBJ2-5; the J call may be wrong. The CDR3 contains 14 residues. The germline CDR1 and CDR2 sequences are WNHNN and SYGVQD (reference sequence). CDR3 bases: TGCGCCAGCAGTCGGGACACCGACCAAGAGACCCAGTACTTC. This codes for CASSRDTDQETQYF.

V gene TRBV6-6 combines with J gene TRBJ2-7, with D hard to call. The V gene lost 5 bases and the J gene lost 3 bases, with 8 bases spanning the gap. Per germline, CDR1 MNHNY and CDR2 SVGAGI (reference sequence). This CDR3 has 12 amino acids. The CDR3 sequence: CASSVYFYEQYF. The CDR3 DNA sequence: TGTGCCAGCAGTGTATACTTCTACGAGCAGTACTTC.

V is TRBV7-2 and J is TRBJ2-3; D unclear. The end of the DNA is better explained by TRBJ2-7, so the J call may be wrong. Germline CDR1 and CDR2: SGHTA and FQGNSA. CDR3 length equals 13 residues. In DNA, the CDR3 is TGTGCCAGCAGCTACGGCATCTACTACGAGCAGTACTTC. Protein product: CASSYGIYYEQYF.

V and J are TRBV24-1 and TRBJ2-3, with 8 nucleotides matching TRBD1. With the DNA end fitting TRBJ2-7 better, the J assignment may be wrong. The germline V gene has CDR1 KGHDR and CDR2 SFDVKD. CDR3 length: 13 residues. The CDR3 reads CATSDRTGLEQYF. CDR3 sequence (DNA): TGTGCCACCAGTGACCGGACAGGGCTCGAGCAGTACTTC.

V and J are TRBV7-2 and TRBJ2-3; D possibly corresponds to TRBD1 (6 bases). Near its end, the DNA agrees better with TRBJ2-5, so the J call may be wrong. CDR1 SGHTA and CDR2 FQGNSA come from the germline V gene. The CDR3 length is 14 residues. CDR3 loop: CASSLGTVQETQYF. The DNA of the CDR3 is TGTGCCAGCAGCTTAGGGACAGTCCAAGAGACCCAGTACTTC.

This clonotype was picked up a small number of times. This chain joins TRBV10-2 and TRBJ2-3, with TRBD1 as a possible D gene (5 bases). V lost 7 bases to trimming and J lost 0 bases, with 11 bases between them. CDR1 WSHSY and CDR2 SAAADI come from the germline V gene. This CDR3 contains 14 residues. The CDR3 region is CASTRQTSTDTQYF. CDR3 coding DNA: TGCGCCAGCACGCGACAGACTAGCACAGATACGCAGTATTTT.

With respect to this clonotype: A read error may be the cause here, since a much bigger clone is one base away. The genes are TRBV29-1 and TRBJ2-7; TRBD2 agrees at 7 bases. This CDR3 spans 13 amino acids. Germline V lookup: CDR1 SQVTM, CDR2 ANQGSEA. CDR3: CSVLARGPYEQYF. CDR3 in DNA: TGCAGTGTACTAGCGAGAGGGCCGTACGAGCAGTACTTC.